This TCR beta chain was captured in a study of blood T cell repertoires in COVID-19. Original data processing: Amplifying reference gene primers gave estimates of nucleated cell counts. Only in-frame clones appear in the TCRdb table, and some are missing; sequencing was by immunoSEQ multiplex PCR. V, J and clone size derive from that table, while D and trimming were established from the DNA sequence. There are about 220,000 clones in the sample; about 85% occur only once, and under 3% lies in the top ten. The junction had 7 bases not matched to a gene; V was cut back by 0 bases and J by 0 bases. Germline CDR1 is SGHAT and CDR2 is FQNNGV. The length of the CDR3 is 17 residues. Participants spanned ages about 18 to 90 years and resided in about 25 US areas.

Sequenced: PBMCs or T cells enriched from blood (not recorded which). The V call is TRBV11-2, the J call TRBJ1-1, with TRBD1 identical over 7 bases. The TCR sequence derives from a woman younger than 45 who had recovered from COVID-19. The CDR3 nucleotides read TGTGCCAGCAGCTTAGATCTAAGGGGACAGATGAACACTGAAGCTTTCTTT. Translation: CASSLDLRGQMNTEAFF.